This T cell receptor (beta chain) was observed in a study of technical replicates of blood from a few donors. Germline V gene sequence: CDR1 MGHDK, CDR2 SYGVNS. The V end lost 7 bases, the J end lost 4 bases, and 18 bases lay between the germline ends. There are 15 residues in the CDR3. Sequenced by immunoSEQ multiplex PCR; TCRdb stores in-frame clones only, minus some. Among 70,000 to 85,000 clones listed, about nine tenths were seen once. The sequencing sample was made of T cells isolated from PBMCs. The sequence derives from a human donor in good health. The chain links TRBV25-1 to TRBJ2-3; D uncertain. The CDR3 loop reads CASILVNRSPDTQYF. DNA of the CDR3: TGTGCCAGCATATTAGTGAACAGATCTCCAGATACGCAGTATTTT.